Sequencing of this T cell receptor beta chain was carried out in a study of T-cell reconstitution after alpha-beta-depleted transplantation in children. Overall study findings and caveats: Alpha-beta T cells about two months after transplant reportedly derived from several hundred expanded graft clones.

From germline, CDR1 is LGHDT and CDR2 YNNKEL (reference sequence). V was trimmed by 6 bases and J by 2 bases, leaving 6 bases between them. This CDR3 region has 12 residues. TCRbeta library construction was performed incorporating unique molecular identifiers. TCRdb re-derived calls from the PCR reads in MiXCR, one entry per CDR3 protein. The repertoire includes 40,000 to 55,000 distinct CDR3 sequences, under 6.5% of them detected once, and 30% sits in the top ten. This clonotype was observed many times. The antigen is not known. This specimen was PBMCs, mostly from graft donor cells, taken 60 days after TCRalphabeta/CD19-depleted stem cell transplant. The chain joins TRBV3-1 to TRBJ2-3; D unresolved. The source of this sequence is a female patient aged 2 to 10 who had a stem cell transplant for aplastic anemia, so the T cells may come from the graft donor. The DNA of the CDR3 is TGTGCCAGCAGAAGGGCCACAGATACGCAGTATTTT. This codes for CASRRATDTQYF.